The TCR beta chain described here comes from a study of blood T cell repertoires in COVID-19. Study-wide context: Acute-phase and convalescent COVID-19 samples originated in the United States, Italy and Spain. T cells, B-cell-depleted T cells, or PBMCs supplied cDNA or gDNA.

Original data processing: Amplification of reference gene primers was used by the study to estimate nucleated cell counts. TCRdb's table, derived via immunoSEQ multiplex PCR, lists solely in-frame clones and lacks some. V, J and clone size were drawn from that table, and D and trimming were deduced from the DNA. The sample carries almost 55,000 clones, under 90% recorded once. V lost 4 bases and J 5 bases, leaving 13 bases between the germline ends. Germline V gene data show CDR1 as SGHRS and CDR2 as YFSETQ. CDR3 length equals 13 residues. The specimen was peripheral blood. This chain links TRBV5-1 with TRBJ2-7; D gene uncertain. The source of this sequence is a human donor in a cohort sampled during active COVID-19. CDR3 sequence (DNA): TGCGCCAGCAGCCCTGATACGGGTGACGAGCAGTACTTC. This gives the protein CASSPDTGDEQYF.